This entry features one TCR beta chain sequence. This clonotype was recorded at least ten times. No antigen is known for it. No quality values exist for individual bases; no much larger clone is one base distant. Library preparation employed PCR. This sample was sequenced with an Illumina HiSeq 2500. TCR library preparation used molecular barcoding, with unique molecular identifiers applied to normalize quantification of the TCRbeta repertoire. TCRdb cleaned the public reads at Q25 with fastp, built clones with MiXCR and kept in-frame beta chains. For every CDR3 protein sequence, its rows merge into one entry that carries the most common genes and DNA. The sample yields 200,000 to 250,000 distinct CDR3 sequences; roughly a tenth were counted once. The ten most abundant clones make up about 30% of the sample. From a lookup of the germline V gene, CDR1 and CDR2 are SGHRS and YFSETQ. Trimmed from V: 4 bases; trimmed from J: 1 base; junction bases lacking a gene match: 4. The CDR3 runs 15 residues from the cysteine to the phenylalanine. Only the CDR3 portion is preserved as DNA: 45 bases, with reading frame beginning at the first base.

The data were obtained in a study of T-cell reconstitution after alpha-beta-depleted transplantation in children (TCRdb year 2016). Describing the broader study: Using TCR repertoire profiling, the study followed T-cell immune reconstitution in a quantitative way in children after TCRalphabeta/CD19-depleted allogeneic hematopoietic cell transplantation.

Findings and caveats that apply to the study as a whole: Over subsequent months, a decline in hyperexpanded clone frequencies was noted, and after one year, T-cell counts and TCRbeta diversity were mostly ascribed to newly produced T cells. About two months after transplant, the apparently early recovery of alphabetaT-cell counts reportedly depended on just several hundred clones that had expanded rapidly and came from non-depleted graft cells. In some patients, high TCRbeta diversity at day 60 was attributed to recipient T cells and intrathymic progenitors that had survived conditioning.

Taken with the paper, the label for treatment or condition translates to: allogeneic hematopoietic cell transplantation with graft depleted of TCRalphabeta T cells and CD19 B cells. The transplant recipients were children given TCRalphabeta/CD19-depleted allogeneic hematopoietic cell grafts. The sample was PBMCs, taken before TCRalphabeta/CD19-depleted stem cell transplant. The source is a child under two years old with acute myeloid leukemia, due to receive a stem cell transplant. The chain couples TRBV5-1 to TRBJ2-1, with 8 bases matching TRBD2. The nucleotides are TGCGCCAGCAGCCCTAGCGGGCCTTCCTACAATGAGCAGTTCTTC. Its protein is CASSPSGPSYNEQFF.